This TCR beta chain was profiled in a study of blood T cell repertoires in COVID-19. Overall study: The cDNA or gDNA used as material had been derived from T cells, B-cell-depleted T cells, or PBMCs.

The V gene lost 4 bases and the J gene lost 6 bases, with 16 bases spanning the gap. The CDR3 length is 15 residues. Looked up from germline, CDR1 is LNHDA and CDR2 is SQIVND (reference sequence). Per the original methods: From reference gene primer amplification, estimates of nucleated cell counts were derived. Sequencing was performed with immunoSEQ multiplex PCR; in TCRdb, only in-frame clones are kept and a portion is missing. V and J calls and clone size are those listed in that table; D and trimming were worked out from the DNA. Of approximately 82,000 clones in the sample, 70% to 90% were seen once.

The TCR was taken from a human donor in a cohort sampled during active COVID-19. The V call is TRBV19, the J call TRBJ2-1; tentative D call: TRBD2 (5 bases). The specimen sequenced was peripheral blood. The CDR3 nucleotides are TGTGCCAGTAGTACCCAACACGTTAGCGTCAATGAGCAGTTCTTC. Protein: CASSTQHVSVNEQFF.